The T cell receptor (beta chain) under discussion was sequenced for a study of human T cells and chemical hapten exposure. Time point in this sample: patch test 3, about 24 weeks after DPC sensitization. Treatment noted: therapeutic diphenylcyclopropenone sensitization with weekly scalp DPC. Extraction yielded total RNA from whole blood (unfractionated). This clonotype showed up many times. Library construction involved attaching unique molecular identifiers to individual cDNA molecules, which allowed quantitative, reproducible TCR counting. Authors' data handling: Samples had a median of approximately 89,000 TCRs, ranging about 20,000 to 690,600. MiXCR was run by TCRdb on the RACE reads, yielding one entry per CDR3 protein. The V and J calls reflect TCRdb's pipeline rather than the authors' work. Of some 38,000 distinct CDR3 sequences listed, more than 8% are singletons. The V and J ends lost 6 bases and 3 bases respectively, with 21 bases between them. The CDR3 length is 17 residues. The germline V gene encodes CDR1 MDHEN and CDR2 SYDVKM.

V usage is TRBV28 and J usage is TRBJ2-1, with D maybe TRBD2 (6 bases). Source: whole blood, taken in connection with sensitization to the hapten diphenylcyclopropenone (DPC). This sequence was found in a man in his forties or fifties with alopecia areata. Some clones in this sample may be carry-over from other donors' samples. CDR3 DNA: TGTGCCAGCAGAGAGGTGGGGGGAGGCGTATTCTACAATGAGCAGTTCTTC. Its protein is CASREVGGGVFYNEQFF.